The 9 T cell receptor beta chains listed next were all sequenced from one sample in a study of blood T cells in healthy people across ages. Using a J-beta primer mix together with a sample-barcoded 5' primer, a second PCR was run for roughly 6 to 11 cycles. One entry per CDR3 protein, called by TCRdb with MiXCR from the 5' RACE reads. The sample has about 680,000 distinct CDR3 sequences; around 49% are singletons. Sequenced: blood. The receptor set was obtained from a woman aged 55 to 70 in good health.

The chain combines TRBV4-2 with TRBJ1-1; no reliable D call. CDR1 is LGHNA, CDR2 YNFKEQ, per germline. This CDR3 has 14 residues. The V and J ends lost 1 base and 11 bases respectively, with 17 bases between them. CDR3 nucleotide sequence: TGTGCCAGCAGCCAAGGACCCGGCAACCTCTTTGCTTTCTTT. Amino acid sequence: CASSQGPGNLFAFF.

The J gene is TRBJ1-2, the V gene TRBV7-9; the D gene is possibly TRBD1 (5 bases). Between the trimmed V and J ends, which lost 4 bases and 7 bases, there was a span of 19 bases. Germline CDR1 SEHNR, CDR2 FQNEAQ (reference sequence). This CDR3 has 15 amino acids. CDR3 sequence: CASSSWGREVSGYTF. CDR3 sequence (DNA): TGTGCCAGCAGCTCCTGGGGCAGGGAAGTGAGTGGCTACACCTTC.

V is TRBV20-1 and J is TRBJ2-7; D unclear. Germline CDR1 is DFQATT and CDR2 is SNEGSKA (reference sequence). Deletions cut 3 bases from V and 4 bases from J, with 13 bases between. There are 13 residues in the CDR3. The CDR3 spells CSASQGPSYEQYF. The CDR3 DNA reads TGCAGTGCTAGTCAAGGACCCTCTTACGAGCAGTACTTC.

The chain has TRBV20-1 and TRBJ1-4, with D unresolved. From germline, CDR1 is DFQATT and CDR2 SNEGSKA (reference sequence). The CDR3 length is 15 residues. V lost 0 bases to trimming and J lost 2 bases, with 10 bases between them. The DNA of the CDR3 is TGCAGTGCTAGAGATGTGGCGGGGACTAATGAAAAACTGTTTTTT. Translation: CSARDVAGTNEKLFF.

This clonotype was counted between two and nine times. The V and J genes are TRBV30 and TRBJ2-7, with 10 bases fitting TRBD2. Germline V lookup: CDR1 GTSNPN, CDR2 SVGIG (reference sequence). The CDR3 length is 15 residues. Unmatched junction bases numbered 4, after V lost 0 bases and J lost 2 bases. The CDR3: CAWSVRGLAPYEQYF. CDR3 in DNA: TGTGCCTGGAGTGTACGGGGACTAGCGCCCTACGAGCAGTACTTC.

The chain links TRBV20-1 to TRBJ2-3, with D uncertain. Trimming stripped 3 bases from V and 0 bases from J, with 7 bases between. This CDR3 contains 13 residues. The germline CDR1 and CDR2 sequences are DFQATT and SNEGSKA (reference sequence). In nucleotides, the CDR3 is TGCAGTGCTAGTTTCCCGAGCACAGATACGCAGTATTTT. This sequence encodes CSASFPSTDTQYF.

This clonotype has just one count. The chain links TRBV28 to TRBJ1-2, with D uncertain. This CDR3 is built from 11 residues. From germline, CDR1 is MDHEN and CDR2 SYDVKM. With 7 bases removed from V and 3 bases from J, the gap between germline ends came to 6 bases. CDR3 bases: TGTGCCAGCAACGTAGACTATGGCTACACCTTC. It translates to CASNVDYGYTF.

V gene TRBV20-1 combines with J gene TRBJ2-3, with D tentatively TRBD2 (6 bases). The CDR3 consists of 18 residues. V gave up 6 bases and J gave up 2 bases, with 27 bases separating them. Germline CDR1 DFQATT, CDR2 SNEGSKA (reference sequence). CDR3 DNA: TGCAGTGCCAACCCCGGGGTAGCGGAGTCCCCTCTCACAGATACGCAGTATTTT. Translated, it gives CSANPGVAESPLTDTQYF.

In this sample, this clonotype turned up a few times. The chain joins TRBV2 to TRBJ1-1; D remains ambiguous. The V and J ends lost 6 bases and 1 base respectively, with 9 bases between them. The germline gives CDR1 SNHLY, CDR2 FYNNEI. The CDR3 extends over 13 amino acids. The CDR3 DNA follows: TGTGCCAGCAGAGGACGGTGGAACACTGAAGCTTTCTTT. Translated: CASRGRWNTEAFF.